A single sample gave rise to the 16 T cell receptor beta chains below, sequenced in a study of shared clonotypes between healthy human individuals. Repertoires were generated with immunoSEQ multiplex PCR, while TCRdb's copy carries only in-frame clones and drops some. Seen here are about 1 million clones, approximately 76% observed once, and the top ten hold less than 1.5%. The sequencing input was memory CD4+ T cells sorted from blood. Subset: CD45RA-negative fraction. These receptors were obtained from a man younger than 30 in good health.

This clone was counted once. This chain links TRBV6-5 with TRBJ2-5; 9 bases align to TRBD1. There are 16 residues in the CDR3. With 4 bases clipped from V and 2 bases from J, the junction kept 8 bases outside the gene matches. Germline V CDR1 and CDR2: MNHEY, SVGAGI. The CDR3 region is CASSSYRGLGQETQYF. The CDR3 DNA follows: TGTGCCAGCAGTTCCTACAGGGGGCTGGGGCAAGAGACCCAGTACTTC.

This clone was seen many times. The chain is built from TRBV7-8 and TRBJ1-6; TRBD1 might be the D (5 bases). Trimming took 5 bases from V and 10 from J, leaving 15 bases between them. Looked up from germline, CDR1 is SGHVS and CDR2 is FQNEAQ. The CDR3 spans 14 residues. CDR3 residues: CASSLVGVRSPLHF. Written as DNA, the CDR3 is TGTGCCAGCAGCCTAGTGGGGGTCAGGTCACCCCTCCACTTT.

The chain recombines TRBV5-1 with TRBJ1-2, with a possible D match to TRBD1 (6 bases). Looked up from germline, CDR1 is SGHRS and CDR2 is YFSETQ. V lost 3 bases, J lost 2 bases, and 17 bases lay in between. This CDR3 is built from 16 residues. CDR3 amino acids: CASSSADSHGNYGYTF. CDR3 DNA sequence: TGCGCCAGCAGCTCGGCGGACAGTCATGGGAACTATGGCTACACCTTC.

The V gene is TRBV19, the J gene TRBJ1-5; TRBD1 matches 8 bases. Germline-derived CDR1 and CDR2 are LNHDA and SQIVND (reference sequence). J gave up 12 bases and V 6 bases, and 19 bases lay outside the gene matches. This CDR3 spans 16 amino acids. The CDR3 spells CASRPSQGAGGGSQHF. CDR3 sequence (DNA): TGTGCCAGTAGACCTTCGCAGGGAGCAGGGGGCGGAAGCCAGCATTTT.

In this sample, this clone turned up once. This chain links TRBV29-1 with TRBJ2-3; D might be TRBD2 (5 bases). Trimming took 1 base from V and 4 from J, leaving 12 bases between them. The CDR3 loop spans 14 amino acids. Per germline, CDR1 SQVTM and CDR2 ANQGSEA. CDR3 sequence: CSVEVPSSADTQYF. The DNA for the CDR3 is TGCAGCGTTGAAGTCCCTAGCTCAGCAGATACGCAGTATTTT.

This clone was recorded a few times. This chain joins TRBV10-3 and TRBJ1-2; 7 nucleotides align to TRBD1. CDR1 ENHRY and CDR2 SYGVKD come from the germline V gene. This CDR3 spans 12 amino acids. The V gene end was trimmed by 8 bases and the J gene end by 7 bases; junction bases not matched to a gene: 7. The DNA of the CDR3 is TGTGCCATCCGGGACAGCCGCGGTGGCTACACCTTC. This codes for CAIRDSRGGYTF.

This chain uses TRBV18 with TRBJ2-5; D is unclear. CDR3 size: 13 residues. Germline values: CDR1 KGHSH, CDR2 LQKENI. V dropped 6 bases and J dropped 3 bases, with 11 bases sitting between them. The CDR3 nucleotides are TGTGCCAGCTCCTTTCAAAGGAAAGAGACCCAGTACTTC. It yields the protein CASSFQRKETQYF. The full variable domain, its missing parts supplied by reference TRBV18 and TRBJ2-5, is NAGVMQNPRHLVRRRGQEARLRCSPMKGHSHVYWYRQLPEEGLKFMVYLQKENIIDESGMPKERFSAEFPKEGPSILRIQQVVRGDSAAYFCASSFQRKETQYFGPGTRLLVL.

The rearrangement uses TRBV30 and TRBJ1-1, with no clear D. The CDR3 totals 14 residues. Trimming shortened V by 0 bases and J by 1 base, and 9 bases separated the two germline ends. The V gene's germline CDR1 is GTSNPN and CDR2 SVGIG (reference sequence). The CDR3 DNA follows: TGTGCCTGGAGTGTTACCGGAACGAACACTGAAGCTTTCTTT. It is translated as CAWSVTGTNTEAFF.

The CDR3 here is CASSSFSGGASYGYTF. As DNA, the CDR3 is TGTGCCAGTAGCTCGTTTTCAGGGGGCGCGAGCTATGGCTACACCTTC. V and J are TRBV19 and TRBJ1-2, with TRBD1 matching 8 bases. The CDR3 spans 16 residues. V shed 6 bases, J shed 4 bases, and the junction held 13 bases outside the gene matches. The germline V gene encodes CDR1 LNHDA and CDR2 SQIVND (reference sequence).

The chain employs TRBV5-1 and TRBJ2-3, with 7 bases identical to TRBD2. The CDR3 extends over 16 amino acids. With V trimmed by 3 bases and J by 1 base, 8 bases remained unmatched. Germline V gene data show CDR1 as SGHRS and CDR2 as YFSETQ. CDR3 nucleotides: TGCGCCAGCAGCTGGGGGAGGGGCGGCCGCACAGATACGCAGTATTTT. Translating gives CASSWGRGGRTDTQYF.

CDR3 nucleotide sequence: TGCGCCAGCCGCAAGGACAGCTCCTATAATTCACCCCTCCACTTT. The encoded protein is CASRKDSSYNSPLHF. The chain is built from TRBV5-1 and TRBJ1-6; tentative D call: TRBD1 (6 bases). CDR3 length: 15 amino acids. Germline V gene data show CDR1 as SGHRS and CDR2 as YFSETQ. V was shortened by 7 bases and J by 0 bases, with 11 bases between the two germline ends.

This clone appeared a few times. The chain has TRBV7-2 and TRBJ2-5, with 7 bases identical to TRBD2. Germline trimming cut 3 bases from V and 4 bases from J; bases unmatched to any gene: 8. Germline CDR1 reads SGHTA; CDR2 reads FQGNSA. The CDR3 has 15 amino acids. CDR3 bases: TGTGCCAGCAGCTTCGGGACTAACTCGCGAGAGACCCAGTACTTC. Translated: CASSFGTNSRETQYF. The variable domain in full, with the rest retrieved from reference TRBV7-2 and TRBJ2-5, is GAGVSQSPSNKVTEKGKDVELRCDPISGHTALYWYRQSLGQGLEFLIYFQGNSAPDKSGLPSDRFSAERTGGSVSTLTIQRTQQEDSAVYLCASSFGTNSRETQYFGPGTRLLVL.

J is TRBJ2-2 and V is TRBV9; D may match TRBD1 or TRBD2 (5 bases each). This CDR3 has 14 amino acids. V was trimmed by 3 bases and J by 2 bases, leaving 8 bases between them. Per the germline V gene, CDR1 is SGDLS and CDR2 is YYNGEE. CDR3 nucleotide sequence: TGTGCCAGCAGCGGGGGGATAAACACCGGGGAGCTGTTTTTT. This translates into CASSGGINTGELFF.

The CDR3 protein is CASSLAGQEYGYTF. The CDR3 DNA sequence: TGTGCCAGCAGCTTGGCCGGCCAGGAGTATGGCTACACCTTC. The chain links TRBV5-5 to TRBJ1-2; no definite D call. Deletions cut 0 bases from V and 5 bases from J, with 11 bases between. The CDR3 loop spans 14 amino acids. Looked up from germline, CDR1 is SGHKS and CDR2 is YYEKEE (reference sequence).

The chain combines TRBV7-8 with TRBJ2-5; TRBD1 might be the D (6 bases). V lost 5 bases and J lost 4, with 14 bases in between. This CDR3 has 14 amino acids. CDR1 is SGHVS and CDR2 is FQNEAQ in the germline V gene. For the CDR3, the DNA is TGTGCCAGCAGCCAACAGGGTTGGGCAGAGACCCAGTACTTC. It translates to CASSQQGWAETQYF.

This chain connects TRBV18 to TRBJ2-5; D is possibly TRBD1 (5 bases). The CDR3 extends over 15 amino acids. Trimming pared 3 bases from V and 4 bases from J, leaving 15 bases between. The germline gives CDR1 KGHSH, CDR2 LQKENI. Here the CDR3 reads CASSPKKQDPETQYF. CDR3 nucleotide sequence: TGTGCCAGCTCACCCAAAAAACAGGACCCAGAGACCCAGTACTTC.